This TCR beta chain was documented in a study of blood T cell repertoires in COVID-19. On the study more broadly: The study drew acute and convalescent COVID-19 samples from the United States, Italy and Spain.

Germline values: CDR1 SGHNT, CDR2 YENEEA. The CDR3 runs to 14 residues. The junction had 2 bases not matched to a gene; V was cut back by 1 base and J by 5 bases. Using immunoSEQ multiplex PCR, the repertoire was profiled, and TCRdb retains in-frame clones only, with some absent. The top ten clones hold over 15% of a sample with approximately 97,000 clones, around 88% of them seen once. What was sequenced was peripheral blood. The rearrangement joins TRBV11-3 to TRBJ2-4; the match to TRBD1 covers 7 bases. The clonotype comes from a woman over 75 with acute or convalescent COVID-19. The CDR3, as DNA: TGTGCCAGCAGCTTAGGGGACAGTGAAAACATTCAGTACTTC. Protein: CASSLGDSENIQYF.